This TCR beta chain was sequenced in a study of control samples from healthy donors and cancer patients. This CDR3 comprises 12 residues. The V end lost 5 bases, the J end lost 2 bases, and 5 bases lay between the germline ends. From germline, CDR1 is LNHDA and CDR2 SQIVND (reference sequence). The protocol was immunoSEQ multiplex PCR, while the TCRdb copy is restricted to in-frame clones and leaves out a portion. Found here are 130,000 to 150,000 clones, around nine tenths of them singletons; the top ten hold around 8.2%. The sequenced sample was blood. V gene TRBV19 combines with J gene TRBJ2-3; no reliable D call. The receptor was derived from a woman younger than 45 in good health. The DNA for the CDR3 is TGTGCCAGTAGTGTTGCCACAGATACGCAGTATTTT. This codes for CASSVATDTQYF.